This T cell receptor beta chain originates from a study of spatial heterogeneity in lung cancer (dated by TCRdb to the late 2010s). For the study in its entirety: Beta-chain transcripts were consistently detected in greater numbers than alpha-chain transcripts, which likely reflected higher beta-chain transcript abundance. In the raw uncorrected reads, each unique combination of TCR and UMI appeared on average more than ten times. In non-small cell lung cancer, the study made a quantitative comparison of TCR alpha and beta repertoires among multiple tumor regions, matched nontumor lung and blood. Nonsynonymous mutation counts, determined by whole-exome sequencing of tumor tissue, were related to TCR repertoire features. Both alpha and beta chains were TCR-sequenced in approximately 220 tumor regions, 64 matched nontumor lung samples and some 56 PBMC samples obtained at surgery.

The CDR3 measures 15 amino acids from cysteine to phenylalanine. The DNA shown is the 45-base CDR3, in frame from base 1. According to the germline V gene, CDR1 reads SGHRS and CDR2 reads YFSETQ. At the junction V is shortened by 4 bases and J by 6 bases; bases outside the gene matches: 8. Broader findings and caveats from the paper: Additional single-cell paired TCR alpha and beta sequencing was considered necessary to confirm, at a functional level, the hypothesis that regional TCRs recognize regional mutations.

The library was obtained by 5' RACE. Sequencing was carried out with a NextSeq 500. To allow correction of PCR and sequencing errors, the TCR library protocol tagged every TCR cDNA molecule with a unique molecular identifier. The original methods were these. Decombinator tools were used for TCR identification, UMI-based error correction and CDR3 extraction. TCRs above a frequency of 2 per 1,000, corresponding to the top 1% of the tumor frequency distribution, were defined as expanded. Renyi diversity was computed with the R vegan package after each repertoire had been subsampled 100 times to 5,000 TCRs. CDR3 similarity networks were constructed using string-kernel similarity of amino acid triplets, with links drawn between CDR3s whose pairwise similarity was above 0.82. TCRdb itself trimmed the public reads at Q25 with fastp, ran MiXCR and retained productive beta chains. One record per CDR3 amino acid sequence lists the most common genes and DNA. The authors' filters were not applied to this entry. The sample records 4,000 or so distinct CDR3 sequences, 20% to 25% of which are singletons. The ten biggest clones cover 20% to 25% of the sample.

In light of the paper, this sample's time point label describes: sample taken at primary tumor resection. Without any cell sorting, TCR sequencing was performed on whole RNA extracted either from tumor and nontumor lung tissue or from cryopreserved PBMC samples. Samples were obtained from 65 to 90 patients with early-stage, untreated non-small cell lung cancer from the lung TRACERx cohort. Patients were selected for TCR sequencing only if sufficient RNA was available from at least two tumor regions. Tumor and adjacent nontumor lung specimens were reviewed by a lung pathologist before selection. Comments on this clonotype: The antigen this receptor binds is unknown. The sample holds no much larger clone one base away, and base qualities are not on file. Because the library targeted alpha chains, this beta chain is an off-target read whose size means little.

The receptor was derived from a female donor with early-stage non-small cell lung cancer. Material: normal lung tissue next to the tumor, obtained at surgery. The rearranged segments are TRBV5-1 and TRBJ2-3; TRBD2 fits 10 bases in the junction. The DNA sequence is TGCGCCAGCAGCCCGCTAGCGGGAGTAAGGGATACGCAGTATTTT. Its protein is CASSPLAGVRDTQYF.